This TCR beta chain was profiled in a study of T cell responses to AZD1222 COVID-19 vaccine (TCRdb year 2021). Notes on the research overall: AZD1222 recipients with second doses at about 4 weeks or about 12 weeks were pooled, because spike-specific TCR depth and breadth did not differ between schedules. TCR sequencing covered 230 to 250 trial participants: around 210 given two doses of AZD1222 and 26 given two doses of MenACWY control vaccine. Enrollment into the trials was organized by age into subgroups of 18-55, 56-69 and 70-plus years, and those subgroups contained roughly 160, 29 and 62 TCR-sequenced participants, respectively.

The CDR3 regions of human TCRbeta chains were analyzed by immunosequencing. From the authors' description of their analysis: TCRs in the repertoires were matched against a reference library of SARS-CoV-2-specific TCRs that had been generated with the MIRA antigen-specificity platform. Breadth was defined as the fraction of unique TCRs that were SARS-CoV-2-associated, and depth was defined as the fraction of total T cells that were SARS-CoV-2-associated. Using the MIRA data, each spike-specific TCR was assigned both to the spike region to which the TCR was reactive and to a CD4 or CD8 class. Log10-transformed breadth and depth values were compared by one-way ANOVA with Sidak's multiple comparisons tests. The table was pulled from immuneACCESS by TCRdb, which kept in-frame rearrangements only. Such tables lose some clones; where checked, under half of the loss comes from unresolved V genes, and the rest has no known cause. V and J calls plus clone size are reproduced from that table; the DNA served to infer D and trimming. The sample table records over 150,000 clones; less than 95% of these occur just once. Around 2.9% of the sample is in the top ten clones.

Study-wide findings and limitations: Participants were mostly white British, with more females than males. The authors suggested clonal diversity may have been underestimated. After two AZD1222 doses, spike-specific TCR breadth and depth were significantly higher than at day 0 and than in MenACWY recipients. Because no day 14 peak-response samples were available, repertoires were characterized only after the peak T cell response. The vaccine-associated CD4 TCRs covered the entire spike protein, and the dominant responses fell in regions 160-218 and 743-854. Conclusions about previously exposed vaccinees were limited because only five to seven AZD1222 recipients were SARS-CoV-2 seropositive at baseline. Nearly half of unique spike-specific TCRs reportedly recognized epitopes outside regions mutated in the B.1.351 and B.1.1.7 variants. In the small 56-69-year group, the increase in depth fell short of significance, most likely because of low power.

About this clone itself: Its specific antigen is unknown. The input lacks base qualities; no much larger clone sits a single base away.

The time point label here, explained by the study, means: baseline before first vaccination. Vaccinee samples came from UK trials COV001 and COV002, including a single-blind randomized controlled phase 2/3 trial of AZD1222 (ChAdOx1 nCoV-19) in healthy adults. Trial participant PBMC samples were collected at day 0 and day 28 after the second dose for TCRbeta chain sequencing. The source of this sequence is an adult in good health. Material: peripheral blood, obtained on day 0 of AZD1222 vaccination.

The encoded CDR3 is CASSYEGRAAFF. The DNA is TGTGCCAGCAGTTACGAGGGCAGGGCGGCTTTCTTT. The rearrangement joined TRBV6-5 to TRBJ1-1, and perhaps TRBD1 as D gene, on 5 matching bases. From the cysteine through the phenylalanine, the CDR3 covers 12 amino acids. Only the CDR3 part of the read is kept: 36 bases, read in frame from the first base. Trimming takes 2 bases from V and 11 bases from J, and the germline ends sit 12 bases apart. In the germline V gene, CDR1 corresponds to MNHEY and CDR2 to SVGAGI.